This T cell receptor (beta chain) appears in the sequencing data of a study of T cell repertoires in ileal Crohn's disease. Study results and caveats: Postoperative endoscopy occurred within one year, median about 7 months. Mucosal expansions were suggested to be mainly CD8 T cells.

Turning to this clone: Antigen unknown.

Described time point: neoterminal ileum biopsy at postoperative endoscopy, about 6 months after surgery. Here immunoSEQ multiplex PCR was the method, and the copy in TCRdb shows in-frame clones only, minus some. The sample carries about 62,000 clones, around nine tenths recorded once. The TCR originated in an adult with Crohn's disease. The specimen was ileal tissue.

The CDR3 spells CASSSPGNTIYF. For the CDR3, the DNA is TGTGCCAGCAGTTCTCCCGGAAACACCATATATTTT. The chain uses TRBV6-6 and TRBJ1-3; D unresolved. The V end lost 4 bases, the J end lost 4 bases, and 5 bases lay between the germline ends. CDR3 length: 12 residues. Germline V gene sequence: CDR1 MNHNY, CDR2 SVGAGI (reference sequence).